This TCR beta chain was captured in a study of tumor-infiltrating lymphocytes in primary liver carcinoma (dated by TCRdb to about 2017). For context, the study as a whole: Surgical resection was performed in China between November 2015 and early 2016 on about 5 patients with histopathologically diagnosed primary liver carcinoma. The five patients had tumors staged T1-T3 N0M0, with maximum diameters ranging from roughly 4.2 to 11 cm. A total of 35 or so specimens from 5 patients went through TCRbeta repertoire sequencing, namely 25 tumor regions, 5 adjacent noncancerous liver tissues and 5 peripheral blood samples. Across five regions of each liver tumor, along with adjacent normal tissue and blood, the study brought together TCRbeta repertoire sequencing, expression microarrays and whole-exome sequencing. Of the five patients, three men and two women aged 30 to 69 years, four had hepatocellular carcinoma and one had combined HCC and intrahepatic cholangiocarcinoma. Samples yielded roughly 3.65 to 7.13 million productive TCRbeta reads; read depth did not differ significantly between tissue types. High reproducibility was observed for the technical replicate repertoires, with mean shared-clone rates approximately 0.9 and correlation coefficients above 0.95. Study-wide conclusions, independent of this receptor: Repertoire overlap was higher between tumor regions (mean about 35%) than tumor-adjacent (approximately 17%) or tumor-blood (approximately 14%) pairs, consistent with antigen-driven expansion. With just 4 or 5 patients in the study, the authors point out that the findings should be validated in a larger study. Only the TCR beta chain was sequenced, which likely underestimates true repertoire diversity because unpaired alpha chains were not captured. Comparison of CD4+ and CD8+ T cell repertoires was precluded by the use of bulk unsorted samples. The top 250 clones made up a significantly larger repertoire fraction in tumors than in blood (p = 0.039).

Starting from 500 to 600 ng total RNA, TCRbeta-specific cDNA was produced by reverse transcription with a constant-region primer and ProtoScript II reverse transcriptase. Three nested multiplex PCR rounds, following a slightly modified ARM-PCR procedure, were used to build the TCRbeta libraries. Each of the first two PCR rounds ran for approximately 9 cycles and used multiplex TRBV1-TRBV30 forward primers together with a Cbeta reverse primer. A final 25-cycle PCR with Deep VentR polymerase added sample barcodes and Illumina adapters. Before sequencing, amplicons between 200 and 500 bp were purified from gel using a QIAquick gel extraction kit. An Illumina HiSeq 2500 was used to sequence the TCRbeta amplicons with 250-bp paired-end reads. Per the authors' processing: Trimmomatic v0.33 was used to quality-trim the reads, and FLASH v1.2.11 was used to merge paired reads so that full CDR3 sequences could be recovered. V, D and J germline segments were assigned to the rearranged TCRbeta sequences using MiGEC v1.2.1b. VDJtools v1.0.0 computed clonotype statistics and Shannon-Wiener diversity indices. To cut down on sampling bias, every analysis after diversity analysis relied on just the 250 most abundant clonotypes from each sample. TCRdb redid the processing of the public reads, applying fastp at Q25 and MiXCR, and retained in-frame beta chains. When rows share a CDR3 protein, they turn into one entry using the most common DNA and genes. The V and J calls here are based on TCRdb, not the publication. The sample table records over 250,000 distinct CDR3 sequences; roughly three fifths of these occur just once. The ten most abundant clones make up about a sixth of the sample.

To note about this clonotype: The antigen it binds to is not known. Base-call qualities are not available, and no considerably larger clone is one nucleotide away.

TRIzol reagent was used to extract blood RNA from unsorted whole blood, while the DNeasy Blood & Tissue kit provided the germline DNA. Patients had chronic HBV infection and were treatment-naive at sampling. Before surgery, approximately 3.8 milliliters of peripheral blood were drawn into K2EDTA tubes. Spanning cysteine to phenylalanine, the CDR3 consists of 16 amino acids. Just the 48-base CDR3 DNA is kept, in frame starting at base 1. The V end loses 0 bases and the J end loses 4 bases, and a stretch of 15 bases separates them. The germline V gene yields MGHRA for CDR1 and YSYEKL for CDR2. The chain employs TRBV4-1 and TRBJ1-2; TRBD1 is perhaps the D gene, given 5 matching bases. Sample: peripheral blood. The TCR sequence derives from a woman between 25 and 40 years old with primary liver carcinoma and hepatitis B virus infection. The DNA sequence reads TGCGCCAGCAGCCAAGAGCATACTGGGGGAGTCTATGGCTACACCTTC. This is translated as CASSQEHTGGVYGYTF.